Detailed here is one TCR beta chain. This sample was included in a study of cytomegalovirus exposure and HLA in healthy donors. The PCR had 60 Vbeta and 13 Jbeta primers. The table came from immunoSEQ multiplex PCR; TCRdb's copy has only in-frame clones and leaves some out. The sample yields just under 150,000 clones, 80% seen once. Looked up from germline, CDR1 is SNHLY and CDR2 is FYNNEI. The CDR3 covers 13 residues. Material: PBMCs. The chain links TRBV2 to TRBJ1-6; D perhaps matches TRBD1 (5 bases). This sequence originates from a woman in her twenties or thirties in good health and CMV-seronegative. CDR3 sequence: CAGGTSYNSPLHF. The CDR3 DNA is TGTGCGGGCGGGACGTCTTATAATTCACCCCTCCACTTT.